The 7 T cell receptor beta chains listed next were all sequenced from one sample in a study of blood T cell repertoires in COVID-19 (dated by TCRdb to about 2020). The method behind the library was the immunoSEQ multiplex PCR assay. The source is immuneACCESS, and TCRdb retained only in-frame sequences with V and J called. Part of the clones is not carried over; for the studies checked, unresolved V genes explain less than half of this, and the remainder is unexplained. The sample yields about 230,000 clones; 85% to 90% were counted once. Together, the top ten hold roughly 12% of the sample. Material for sequencing was peripheral blood. The receptors shown here come from a man aged 50-59 years with COVID-19, enrolled during active disease.

The chain is built from TRBV5-1 and TRBJ2-3; D might be TRBD1 (5 bases). This CDR3 is 15 amino acids long. Germline V gene sequence: CDR1 SGHRS, CDR2 YFSETQ. V was trimmed by 1 base and J by 2 bases, leaving 11 bases between them. CDR3 sequence: CASSLTGATTDTQYF. CDR3 nucleotide sequence: TGCGCCAGCAGCTTGACAGGAGCCACCACAGATACGCAGTATTTT.

About this clone itself: The sample contains more than one DNA sequence encoding this CDR3. V gene TRBV19 combines with J gene TRBJ1-1; 7 bases are shared with TRBD1. V shed 5 bases and J 4 bases; nucleotides not matched to a gene: 1. The CDR3 length is 12 residues. The germline V gene encodes CDR1 LNHDA and CDR2 SQIVND (reference sequence). In nucleotides, the CDR3 is TGTGCCAGTAGTGCAGGGGGCACTGAAGCTTTCTTT. Protein: CASSAGGTEAFF.

The chain is built from TRBV4-1 and TRBJ2-2; the match to TRBD2 covers 13 bases. The CDR3 has 17 amino acids. The V segment lost 3 bases and the J segment 4 bases; nucleotides outside the gene matches: 5. The germline CDR1 and CDR2 sequences are MGHRA and YSYEKL. CDR3 coding DNA: TGCGCCAGCAGCCAGAGGACTAGCGGGAGCGGCACCGGGGAGCTGTTTTTT. Protein sequence: CASSQRTSGSGTGELFF.

The V call is TRBV7-9, the J call TRBJ1-6; D uncertain. The V gene lost 5 bases and the J gene lost 6 bases, with 2 bases spanning the gap. The germline CDR1 and CDR2 sequences are SEHNR and FQNEAQ (reference sequence). The CDR3 is 11 amino acids. CDR3 in DNA: TGTGCCAGCAGCCGTAATTCACCCCTCCACTTT. Encoded protein: CASSRNSPLHF.

This chain joins TRBV4-1 and TRBJ1-6, with 8 bases aligning to TRBD1. Germline V CDR1 and CDR2: MGHRA, YSYEKL. The V segment lost 3 bases and the J segment 7 bases; nucleotides outside the gene matches: 11. The CDR3 consists of 17 residues. For the CDR3, the DNA is TGCGCCAGCAGCCACTACTATGGACAGGGACCCAATTCACCCCTCCACTTT. Translated: CASSHYYGQGPNSPLHF.

The chain carries TRBV7-3 and TRBJ1-1; 7 bases fit TRBD1. The CDR3 contains 14 residues. V shed 3 bases, J shed 2 bases, and the junction held 3 bases outside the gene matches. CDR1 is SGHTA, CDR2 FQGTGA, per germline. This CDR3 reads CASSFGQANTEAFF. The CDR3, as DNA: TGTGCCAGCAGCTTCGGACAGGCTAACACTGAAGCTTTCTTT.

This clone was seen just once. This chain joins TRBV4-3 and TRBJ1-1; unclear D gene. This CDR3 is built from 12 residues. Germline CDR1 LGHNA, CDR2 YSLEER. V lost 3 bases, J lost 7 bases, and 9 bases lay in between. CDR3 in amino acids: CASSHPGGEAFF. In nucleotides, the CDR3 is TGCGCCAGCAGCCACCCCGGTGGTGAAGCTTTCTTT.